These 6 T cell receptor beta chains originate from one sample sequenced in a study of beta chain features in type 1 diabetes. Their antigens remain unidentified. Findings and caveats of the study: All four CD4+ subsets from Type 1 diabetes patients carried moderately but significantly shorter TCRB CDR3s.

The investigators reverse transcribed all of the isolated RNA, so they sequenced expressed TCRB transcripts. Profiling relied on immunoSEQ multiplex PCR, and the TCRdb table lists in-frame clones only, not all of them. Of about 28,000 clones in the sample, approximately 64% were seen once. The source material was Tregs from blood. The receptors come from a woman aged 25 to 39 with type 1 diabetes.

The chain combines TRBV19 with TRBJ2-1; 9 bases map to TRBD1. Germline CDR1 LNHDA, CDR2 SQIVND (reference sequence). The V and J ends lost 8 bases and 0 bases, in that order; junction bases with no gene match: 5. The CDR3 contains 15 residues. CDR3 DNA sequence: TGTGCCAGTGCGGGGACAGGGAGCTCCTACAATGAGCAGTTCTTC. Its protein is CASAGTGSSYNEQFF.

The V gene is TRBV5-1, the J gene TRBJ1-1, with D unclear. Trimming cost V 0 bases and J 1 base, with 10 bases left between them. There are 15 residues in the CDR3. CDR1 is SGHRS and CDR2 is YFSETQ in the germline V gene. The CDR3 nucleotides are TGCGCCAGCAGCTTGGGCTCCACAGCGAACACTGAAGCTTTCTTT. Translation gives CASSLGSTANTEAFF.

This clone was counted once. The chain carries TRBV5-1 and TRBJ1-3; no clear D gene. CDR3 length equals 14 residues. CDR1 SGHRS and CDR2 YFSETQ come from the germline V gene. The V end lost 0 bases, the J end lost 0 bases, and 4 bases lay between the germline ends. The CDR3 nucleotides read TGCGCCAGCAGCTTGGATAGCTCTGGAAACACCATATATTTT. This sequence encodes CASSLDSSGNTIYF.

As for this clone: Other DNA sequences from this sample encode an identical CDR3 as well. This chain links TRBV6-1 with TRBJ2-7, with TRBD2 matching 7 bases. V lost 1 base, J lost 3 bases, and 3 bases stayed unmatched. The germline CDR1 and CDR2 sequences are MNHNS and SASEGT. The CDR3 extends over 14 amino acids. The CDR3 spells CASSEVGGSYEQYF. CDR3 sequence (DNA): TGTGCCAGCAGTGAAGTTGGCGGGAGCTACGAGCAGTACTTC.

This chain joins TRBV12-5 and TRBJ2-2; a weak D match, TRBD2 (6 bases). V lost 2 bases to trimming and J lost 6 bases, with 7 bases between them. The length of the CDR3 is 13 residues. From germline, CDR1 is LGHNT and CDR2 FRNRAP. The CDR3, as DNA: TGTGCTAGTGGTTTGTCGGGGGCCGGGGAGCTGTTTTTT. This gives the protein CASGLSGAGELFF.

The chain is built from TRBV11-1 and TRBJ2-3; 9 bases are a match to TRBD2. J was trimmed by 1 base and V by 6 bases; bases with no gene match: 5. This CDR3 region has 15 residues. Germline values: CDR1 SGHAT, CDR2 FQDESV (reference sequence). CDR3 protein: CASRHSGGRTDTQYF. The CDR3 DNA sequence: TGTGCCAGCAGACATAGCGGGGGCCGCACAGATACGCAGTATTTT.